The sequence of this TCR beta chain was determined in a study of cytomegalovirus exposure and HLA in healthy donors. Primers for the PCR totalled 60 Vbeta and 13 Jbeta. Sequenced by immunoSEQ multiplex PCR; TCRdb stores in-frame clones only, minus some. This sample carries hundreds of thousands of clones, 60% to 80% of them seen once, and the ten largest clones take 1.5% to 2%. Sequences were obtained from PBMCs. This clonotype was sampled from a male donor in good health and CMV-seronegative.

As DNA, the CDR3 is TGTGCCAGCAGCCTCATTGCGGCGGGGGGGGAGACAGATACGCAGTATTTT. This encodes CASSLIAAGGETDTQYF. This chain links TRBV4-2 with TRBJ2-3; 9 nucleotides agree with TRBD2. J gave up 3 bases and V 4 bases, and 11 bases lay outside the gene matches. Germline V gene lookup returns CDR1 LGHNA and CDR2 YNFKEQ. This CDR3 region has 17 residues.